This passage covers 12 T cell receptor beta chains from one sample sequenced in a study of blood T cell repertoires in COVID-19. Libraries were prepared by immunoSEQ multiplex PCR; TCRdb keeps only in-frame clonotypes and omits some of them. The repertoire includes around 100,000 clones, about 89% of them detected once, and roughly 4.5% sits in the top ten. Source material: peripheral blood. Receptor source: a man between 35 and 55 years old with acute or convalescent COVID-19.

V gene TRBV2 combines with J gene TRBJ2-1, with unresolved D. The CDR3 is 13 residues long. V was shortened by 7 bases and J by 5 bases, with 12 bases between the two germline ends. The germline gives CDR1 SNHLY, CDR2 FYNNEI. The CDR3 spells CASTHDLNNEQFF. In DNA, the CDR3 is TGTGCCAGCACCCACGACTTGAACAATGAGCAGTTCTTC.

The sample holds a few counts of this clone. V is TRBV5-1 and J is TRBJ2-1; D may be TRBD2 (5 bases). There are 11 residues in the CDR3. Per germline, CDR1 SGHRS and CDR2 YFSETQ. V lost 2 bases and J lost 10, with 7 bases in between. As DNA, the CDR3 is TGCGCCAGCAGCTTTAGCGAGGAGCAGTTCTTC. It is translated as CASSFSEEQFF.

The V and J genes are TRBV5-4 and TRBJ2-3; D might be TRBD1 (6 bases). V was pared by 0 bases and J by 5 bases, with 16 bases between. CDR1 and CDR2 (germline): SGHNT, YYREEE (reference sequence). The CDR3 has 16 amino acids. The CDR3 DNA is TGTGCCAGCAGCTTGGAAGGGGGAAGTGGAGTAGATACGCAGTATTTT. Translated: CASSLEGGSGVDTQYF.

The rearrangement joins TRBV4-3 to TRBJ1-5; D gene uncertain. The CDR3 covers 13 residues. Germline-derived CDR1 and CDR2 are LGHNA and YSLEER. The ends were cut back, 0 bases at V and 4 bases at J, with 4 bases in the middle. CDR3 coding DNA: TGCGCCAGCAGCCAAGACAGAAATCAGCCCCAGCATTTT. It specifies CASSQDRNQPQHF.

V and J are TRBV7-9 and TRBJ2-7; D uncertain. Trimming removed 5 bases at V and 3 bases at J, with 8 bases between. The germline V gene encodes CDR1 SEHNR and CDR2 FQNEAQ (reference sequence). The CDR3 extends over 12 amino acids. CDR3 residues: CASSATVYEQYF. The CDR3 DNA follows: TGTGCCAGCAGCGCTACAGTCTACGAGCAGTACTTC.

This clone has more than one count but fewer than ten. The chain has TRBV3-1 (or the pseudogene TRBV3-2) and TRBJ1-6; D gene uncertain. CDR3 length equals 13 residues. The V gene lost 0 bases and the J gene lost 14 bases, with 11 bases spanning the gap. Per the germline V gene, CDR1 is LGHDT and CDR2 is YNNKEL (reference sequence). DNA for the CDR3: TGTGCCAGCAGCCAAGAGGGCGTCCGGACCCTCCACTTT. Amino acid sequence: CASSQEGVRTLHF.

This clone was detected only once. The rearrangement links TRBV7-9 to TRBJ2-2, with 7 bases aligning to TRBD2. The ends lost 4 bases at V and 0 bases at J; junction bases unmatched: 8. This CDR3 contains 17 residues. Germline loops: CDR1 SEHNR, CDR2 FQNEAQ (reference sequence). The CDR3 coding sequence is TGTGCCAGCAGCTCCGATCCCCTAGCGGCGAACACCGGGGAGCTGTTTTTT. Translation gives CASSSDPLAANTGELFF.

This chain joins TRBV19 and TRBJ2-2; the match to TRBD1 covers 12 bases. Germline V gives CDR1 LNHDA, CDR2 SQIVND (reference sequence). This CDR3 spans 13 amino acids. Trimming cost V 10 bases and J 6 bases; bases outside gene matches: 3. In DNA, the CDR3 is TGTGCCACCGGGACAGGGGGCCCCGGGGAGCTGTTTTTT. Translated, it gives CATGTGGPGELFF.

With regard to this clone: The germline gene is not matched at one end of the junction; a read error may be the cause. The chain recombines TRBV7-9 with TRBJ2-7, with D tentatively TRBD1 (5 bases). CDR1 and CDR2 (germline): SEHNR, FQNEAQ (reference sequence). The CDR3 is 12 amino acids. CDR3 DNA: TGTGCCAGCAGCTCCTCCCCCCAGGGTAACGTCTTC. Translated: CASSSSPQGNVF.

This chain connects TRBV7-9 to TRBJ2-2; the D gene is possibly TRBD1 (5 bases). CDR1 and CDR2 from the germline V gene are SEHNR and FQNEAQ (reference sequence). The germline V and J ends were trimmed by 4 bases and 5 bases, with 14 bases remaining between them. The CDR3 totals 15 residues. Written as DNA, the CDR3 is TGTGCCAGCAGCTCTCCCCGACAGAATACCGGGGAGCTGTTTTTT. Residues: CASSSPRQNTGELFF. Looking up the rest from reference TRBV7-9 and TRBJ2-2 gives the full variable domain: DTGVSQNPRHKITKRGQNVTFRCDPISEHNRLYWYRQTLGQGPEFLTYFQNEAQLEKSRLLSDRFSAERPKGSFSTLEIQRTEQGDSAMYLCASSSPRQNTGELFFGEGSRLTVL.

The chain combines TRBV6-2 or TRBV6-3 with TRBJ1-1; the match to TRBD1 covers 10 bases. CDR3 length: 13 amino acids. J was trimmed by 10 bases and V by 1 base; bases with no gene match: 3. Germline V gene data show CDR1 as MNHEY and CDR2 as SVGEGT. In DNA, the CDR3 is TGTGCCAGCAGTTACTTCGGGACAGGGGTAGCTTTCTTT. It encodes CASSYFGTGVAFF.

J is TRBJ1-5 and V is TRBV2, with unresolved D. V lost 9 bases to trimming and J lost 5 bases, with 11 bases between them. Germline V lookup: CDR1 SNHLY, CDR2 FYNNEI. The CDR3 is made up of 12 amino acids. The CDR3 sequence is CASTTGYQPQHF. In DNA form, the CDR3 reads TGTGCCAGTACCACGGGGTATCAGCCCCAGCATTTT.